This T cell receptor beta chain was sequenced in a study of T cell repertoires in aging, cancer and after chemotherapy. On the study more broadly: Over several months to years, re-sampled healthy donor repertoires clearly shared clones.

In its sample, this clonotype was seen once. Multiplex touch-down PCR with TRB-A/B primers amplified rearranged V-D-J TRB sequences. TCRdb re-called the multiplex PCR reads through MiXCR, storing one row per CDR3 protein. Of several thousand distinct CDR3 sequences in the sample, roughly 32% were seen once. The CDR3 is 16 residues long. The V gene's germline CDR1 is MDHEN and CDR2 SYDVKM. The V end was cut by 5 bases, the J end by 3 bases, with 17 bases between. Peripheral blood genomic DNA, not sorted cells or RNA, was the template. The chain employs TRBV28 and TRBJ1-5; D is unresolved. This receptor was taken from a human donor in good health. Sequences were obtained from blood. The CDR3 sequence: CASSPPTIRVNQPQHF. CDR3 coding DNA: TGTGCCAGCAGTCCCCCAACAATTCGGGTCAATCAGCCCCAGCATTTT.